This TCR beta chain was sequenced for a study of blood T cell repertoires in COVID-19. The assay was immunoSEQ multiplex PCR, and TCRdb's table has in-frame clones only and misses some. The data contain hundreds of thousands of clones, approximately 91% of them singletons. In this sample, this clone turned up once. Per germline, CDR1 SGHTS and CDR2 YDEGEE. The V gene end was trimmed by 1 base and the J gene end by 7 bases; junction bases not matched to a gene: 3. The CDR3 loop spans 14 amino acids. The sample was PBMCs or T cells enriched from blood (not recorded which). This clonotype was obtained from a woman aged 18-35 years who had been exposed to COVID-19. The genes are TRBV5-8 and TRBJ2-1, with TRBD2 matching over 9 bases. For the CDR3, the DNA is TGTGCCAGCAGCTTGCTTAGCGGGAGAAATGAGCAGTTCTTC. Encoded protein: CASSLLSGRNEQFF.